This TCR beta chain originates from a study of T cells expressing NK-cell markers. Study-level information: It was sorted CD3+CD56-NKG2C+, CD3+CD56+NKG2C- and CD3+CD56+NKG2C+ T cells that provided the TCR beta repertoires.

The CDR3 is 14 residues long. Germline V gives CDR1 MNHEY, CDR2 SMNVEV (reference sequence). TCRdb re-called the 5' RACE reads and catalogs CDR3 proteins one per entry, DNA excluded. This listing includes over 120,000 distinct CDR3 sequences. The material sequenced was blood T cells: a sorted CD56 or NKG2C T cell subset, CD4+ or CD8+ T cells, or bulk PBMC T cells (not recorded which). This receptor was obtained from a young man in good health. The chain is built from TRBV27 and TRBJ2-2; absent DNA, TCRdb's TRBD1 call cannot be checked. This CDR3 is CASSFLSLSGELFF.